This TCR beta chain was observed in a study of chemoradiotherapy in HPV16-positive cancers. On the study more broadly: Candidate HPV-specific clones and shared TCR motifs came from a couple of HPV16-positive patients.

Germline V gene lookup returns CDR1 LGHNA and CDR2 YSLEER. The CDR3 spans 13 residues. V was cut by 1 base and J by 8 bases, with 8 bases left in between. Repertoires were generated with immunoSEQ multiplex PCR, while TCRdb's copy carries only in-frame clones and drops some. The sample yields fewer than 25,000 clones, approximately 70% seen once. Over chemoradiotherapy, repertoires were sampled more than once. Regarding this clone: Its target is unknown.

Study-level findings and limits: Candidate HPV-specific clones and E7-related TCR motifs grew in tumor during treatment. In HPV16-positive patients, HPV-responsive T-cell expansion tracked better recurrence-free survival.

This TCR was sampled from a human donor with HPV-associated anogenital cancer. V is TRBV4-3 and J is TRBJ2-2; weak D call: TRBD2 (5 bases). Sampling was conducted from a patient who underwent chemoradiotherapy. The CDR3 protein is CASSQVTGGELFF. Written as DNA, the CDR3 is TGCGCCAGCAGCCAAGTTACGGGAGGGGAGCTGTTTTTT.